The 29 T cell receptor beta chains given below trace back to one sample, sequenced in a study of glioma-infiltrating T cells after dendritic cell vaccination. TCRdb's table, derived via immunoSEQ multiplex PCR, lists solely in-frame clones and lacks some. The sample comprises some 100,000 clones, 70% to 90% of which are singletons, and about 3.2% rests with the top ten. Material: blood, obtained before dendritic cell vaccination. The source of these receptors is a human donor with glioblastoma.

The chain uses TRBV6-5 and TRBJ2-2; 7 nucleotides agree with TRBD2. J lost 7 bases, V lost 5 bases, and 4 bases had no gene match. Germline CDR1 MNHEY, CDR2 SVGAGI. The CDR3 is made up of 13 amino acids. In DNA form, the CDR3 reads TGTGCCAGCAGTGAGCGGGATAACGGGGAGCTGTTTTTT. Its protein is CASSERDNGELFF.

This rearrangement joins TRBV11-2 to TRBJ2-3; 7 positions agree with TRBD2. Trimming at V came to 2 bases and at J to 2 bases, leaving 4 bases not matched to a gene. The CDR3 is 15 residues long. Germline CDR1 and CDR2: SGHAT and FQNNGV. CDR3 nucleotides: TGTGCCAGCAGCTTATCTAGCGGAATCACAGATACGCAGTATTTT. Protein: CASSLSSGITDTQYF.

This clone has more than one count but fewer than ten. V gene TRBV5-4 combines with J gene TRBJ2-2, with 16 bases aligning to TRBD2. Trimming at V came to 4 bases and at J to 6 bases, leaving 6 bases not matched to a gene. The CDR3 sequence is 17 residues long. Germline CDR1 is SGHNT and CDR2 is YYREEE (reference sequence). In nucleotides, the CDR3 is TGTGCCAGCAGCAAGGGACTAGCGGGGGGGATACCCGGGGAGCTGTTTTTT. It encodes CASSKGLAGGIPGELFF.

The V and J genes are TRBV7-2 and TRBJ2-7, with a possible D match to TRBD2 (6 bases). The CDR3 sequence is 13 residues long. Germline-derived CDR1 and CDR2 are SGHTA and FQGNSA. V was clipped by 6 bases and J by 4 bases, with 13 bases between them. The CDR3 here is CASSRRVGYEQYF. DNA of the CDR3: TGTGCCAGCAGTCGGAGGGTGGGTTACGAGCAGTACTTC.

The chain couples TRBV5-1 to TRBJ2-1; 8 bases align to TRBD2. V shed 3 bases and J 7 bases; nucleotides not matched to a gene: 3. The CDR3 is 13 residues long. The germline CDR1 and CDR2 sequences are SGHRS and YFSETQ. DNA of the CDR3: TGCGCCAGCAGCTGGGGACTAGGTAATGAGCAGTTCTTC. It codes for CASSWGLGNEQFF.

The rearrangement links TRBV7-6 to TRBJ1-3; D is possibly TRBD1 (6 bases). CDR3 size: 13 residues. The germline gives CDR1 SGHVS, CDR2 FNYEAQ. Trimming shortened V by 1 base and J by 8 bases, and 9 bases separated the two germline ends. The CDR3 loop is CASSLGRGDTIYF. CDR3 sequence (DNA): TGTGCCAGCAGCTTAGGCAGGGGAGACACCATATATTTT.

The chain employs TRBV5-6 and TRBJ1-5, with D perhaps matching TRBD1 (6 bases). Germline V CDR1 and CDR2: SGHDT, YYEEEE. The CDR3 is 15 amino acids. Trimming shortened V by 1 base and J by 5 bases, and 13 bases separated the two germline ends. CDR3 DNA sequence: TGTGCCAGCAGCTTGCAACAGGGTTGGGATCAGCCCCAGCATTTT. Its translation: CASSLQQGWDQPQHF.

This chain uses TRBV5-1 with TRBJ2-7; 10 bases fit TRBD2. The length of the CDR3 is 16 residues. Germline V gene data show CDR1 as SGHRS and CDR2 as YFSETQ. V lost 0 bases, J lost 0 bases, and 3 bases stayed unmatched. The DNA for the CDR3 is TGCGCCAGCAGCTTGGAGGCTAGCGGGAGCTCCTACGAGCAGTACTTC. Amino acid sequence: CASSLEASGSSYEQYF.

J is TRBJ2-3 and V is TRBV5-6; 11 nucleotides agree with TRBD1. J was trimmed by 7 bases and V by 1 base; bases with no gene match: 8. This CDR3 is built from 16 residues. Germline CDR1 is SGHDT and CDR2 is YYEEEE. CDR3 loop: CASSLSLRDRGNTQYF. In DNA, the CDR3 is TGTGCCAGCAGCTTGTCGTTGAGGGACAGGGGGAATACGCAGTATTTT. The full variable domain, rest sourced from reference TRBV5-6 and TRBJ2-3, is DAGVTQSPTHLIKTRGQQVTLRCSPKSGHDTVSWYQQALGQGPQFIFQYYEEEERQRGNFPDRFSGHQFPNYSSELNVNALLLGDSALYLCASSLSLRDRGNTQYFGPGTRLTVL.

This chain uses TRBV4-2 with TRBJ2-5; D remains ambiguous. The CDR3 has 15 residues. V gave up 0 bases and J gave up 0 bases, with 8 bases separating them. Germline values: CDR1 LGHNA, CDR2 YNFKEQ. The CDR3, as DNA: TGTGCCAGCAGCCAAGATATCCAGTACCAAGAGACCCAGTACTTC. Amino acid sequence: CASSQDIQYQETQYF.

The chain joins TRBV7-2 to TRBJ2-7; 8 bases line up with TRBD2. J lost 0 bases, V lost 5 bases, and 12 bases had no gene match. The CDR3 extends over 17 amino acids. CDR1 SGHTA and CDR2 FQGNSA come from the germline V gene. DNA for the CDR3: TGTGCCAGCAGCCGCCCACCGGGGGGGAGGCCCTCCTACGAGCAGTACTTC. Its protein is CASSRPPGGRPSYEQYF.

The rearrangement joins TRBV6-5 to TRBJ1-2; TRBD1 matches at 11 bases. Looked up from germline, CDR1 is MNHEY and CDR2 is SVGAGI. V trimming: 0 bases; J trimming: 11 bases; junction bases outside the gene matches: 5. The CDR3 length is 14 residues. The CDR3 protein is CASSYSGTGGAYTF. CDR3 DNA sequence: TGTGCCAGCAGTTACTCCGGGACAGGGGGTGCGTACACCTTC.

V usage is TRBV6-5 and J usage is TRBJ2-7; D ambiguous. Deletions cut 0 bases from V and 2 bases from J, with 8 bases between. The CDR3 consists of 14 residues. The germline V gene encodes CDR1 MNHEY and CDR2 SVGAGI. The DNA of the CDR3 is TGTGCCAGCAGTTACTCCGGGTCACCCTACGAGCAGTACTTC. Its protein product is CASSYSGSPYEQYF.

The chain carries TRBV5-1 and TRBJ2-3, with 7 bases fitting TRBD1. V trimming: 4 bases; J trimming: 0 bases; junction bases outside the gene matches: 8. Per the germline V gene, CDR1 is SGHRS and CDR2 is YFSETQ. The length of the CDR3 is 16 residues. The CDR3 DNA is TGCGCCAGCAGCGACACAGGGGATCCTAGCACAGATACGCAGTATTTT. Protein: CASSDTGDPSTDTQYF.

The chain couples TRBV7-9 to TRBJ2-5, with 7 nucleotides matching TRBD1. The CDR3 loop spans 16 amino acids. CDR1 is SEHNR and CDR2 is FQNEAQ in the germline V gene (reference sequence). The V gene end was trimmed by 5 bases and the J gene end by 0 bases; junction bases not matched to a gene: 9. CDR3 nucleotides: TGTGCCAGCAGCCCCCGACAGGGTGGCCACCAAGAGACCCAGTACTTC. Protein sequence: CASSPRQGGHQETQYF.

There are a few counts of this clone. This rearrangement joins TRBV5-4 to TRBJ1-2; the match to TRBD1 covers 9 bases. The CDR3 loop spans 15 amino acids. Germline values: CDR1 SGHNT, CDR2 YYREEE (reference sequence). With V trimmed by 4 bases and J by 5 bases, 9 bases remained unmatched. The CDR3 sequence: CASSPGYGTGYGYTF. In DNA form, the CDR3 reads TGTGCCAGCAGCCCAGGGTATGGGACAGGGTATGGCTACACCTTC. The full variable domain, rest sourced from reference TRBV5-4 and TRBJ1-2, is ETGVTQSPTHLIKTRGQQVTLRCSSQSGHNTVSWYQQALGQGPQFIFQYYREEENGRGNFPPRFSGLQFPNYSSELNVNALELDDSALYLCASSPGYGTGYGYTFGSGTRLTVV.

The chain is built from TRBV6-5 and TRBJ2-1; 8 bases fit TRBD2. Unmatched junction bases numbered 8, after V lost 7 bases and J lost 3 bases. The germline V gene encodes CDR1 MNHEY and CDR2 SVGAGI. The CDR3 runs 15 residues. This chain's CDR3 is CASTSPGGDYNEQFF. In DNA form, the CDR3 reads TGTGCCAGCACGAGTCCCGGGGGGGACTACAATGAGCAGTTCTTC.

The chain has TRBV25-1 and TRBJ2-7, with 10 bases lining up with TRBD1. The germline gives CDR1 MGHDK, CDR2 SYGVNS. The CDR3 spans 17 residues. J gave up 2 bases and V 2 bases, and 9 bases lay outside the gene matches. CDR3 DNA: TGTGCCAGCAGTGAACCGGCGGGACAGGGGAACCCCTACGAGCAGTACTTC. Translating it yields CASSEPAGQGNPYEQYF.

The chain has TRBV11-2 and TRBJ2-3; maybe TRBD2 (6 bases). V was pared by 1 base and J by 2 bases, with 10 bases between. The CDR3 length is 15 residues. Germline V gene lookup returns CDR1 SGHAT and CDR2 FQNNGV. CDR3: CASSLVGGVTDTQYF. As DNA, the CDR3 is TGTGCCAGCAGCTTAGTCGGCGGGGTCACAGATACGCAGTATTTT.

V is TRBV7-3 and J is TRBJ2-1; a weak D match, TRBD1 (6 bases). The V and J ends lost 2 bases and 10 bases respectively, with 18 bases between them. This CDR3 is built from 15 residues. Germline CDR1 is SGHTA and CDR2 is FQGTGA. CDR3 region: CASSLSGALKGEQFF. DNA of the CDR3: TGTGCCAGCAGCTTATCAGGGGCCCTCAAGGGGGAGCAGTTCTTC.

V is TRBV30 and J is TRBJ1-2; 8 bases map to TRBD1. Germline lookup yields CDR1 GTSNPN and CDR2 SVGIG (reference sequence). The CDR3 spans 18 residues. The ends lost 4 bases at V and 4 bases at J; junction bases unmatched: 20. Written as DNA, the CDR3 is TGTGCCTGGAAGGGTGGACAGGCCCTCAGGGGGCTTTCCTATGGCTACACCTTC. This sequence encodes CAWKGGQALRGLSYGYTF.

This chain uses TRBV7-2 with TRBJ2-5; 7 positions agree with TRBD2. CDR3 length: 15 residues. Germline assignment: CDR1 SGHTA and CDR2 FQGNSA. The J segment lost 3 bases and the V segment lost 4 bases, leaving 8 bases of the junction unmatched. DNA for the CDR3: TGTGCCAGCAGCTCTTGGTCTAGCGGAGAAGAGACCCAGTACTTC. It specifies CASSSWSSGEETQYF.

The chain uses TRBV6-1 and TRBJ2-1; TRBD1 is a possible D gene (5 bases). Trimming pared 4 bases from V and 7 bases from J, leaving 14 bases between. This CDR3 comprises 14 residues. CDR1 is MNHNS, CDR2 SASEGT, per germline. The DNA of the CDR3 is TGTGCCAGCAGTGTTAGGGGCGCTGGGAATGAGCAGTTCTTC. Its translation is CASSVRGAGNEQFF.

V usage is TRBV29-1 and J usage is TRBJ2-1; 14 bases map to TRBD2. This CDR3 comprises 14 residues. Germline V gene sequence: CDR1 SQVTM, CDR2 ANQGSEA. V trimming: 8 bases; J trimming: 9 bases; junction bases outside the gene matches: 9. This chain's CDR3 is CSSTGTSGSTEQFF. Written as DNA, the CDR3 is TGCAGCTCCACCGGGACTAGCGGGAGTACTGAGCAGTTCTTC.

The V and J genes are TRBV11-3 and TRBJ2-7, with a possible D match to TRBD2 (6 bases). Germline CDR1 and CDR2: SGHNT and YENEEA. Trimming left V 3 bases short and J 0 bases short, with 12 bases between. The CDR3 spans 15 residues. In DNA form, the CDR3 reads TGTGCCAGCAGCTTTAGTGGCGGGACCTCCTACGAGCAGTACTTC. It codes for CASSFSGGTSYEQYF.

The gene calls are TRBV5-4 and TRBJ2-7; the match to TRBD1 covers 7 bases. CDR3 length: 14 residues. CDR1 is SGHNT and CDR2 is YYREEE in the germline V gene (reference sequence). V dropped 3 bases and J dropped 1; count of bases not matched to a gene: 4. The CDR3 DNA is TGTGCCAGCAGCTGGGCAGGGGGATCCTACGAGCAGTACTTC. This sequence encodes CASSWAGGSYEQYF.

This chain links TRBV5-1 with TRBJ1-4, with D perhaps TRBD1 (5 bases). V was trimmed by 4 bases and J by 3 bases, leaving 10 bases between them. The CDR3 is made up of 14 amino acids. CDR1 SGHRS and CDR2 YFSETQ come from the germline V gene. CDR3 loop: CASSTGTPNEKLFF. CDR3 nucleotides: TGCGCCAGCAGCACCGGGACTCCTAATGAAAAACTGTTTTTT.

DNA of the CDR3: TGTGCCAGTATTCGGACAGGGGGATTCTATGGCTACACCTTC. This codes for CASIRTGGFYGYTF. This chain uses TRBV19 with TRBJ1-2, with 10 positions matching TRBD1. Trimming took 7 bases from V and 4 from J; bases not matched to a gene: 6. The CDR3 is made up of 14 amino acids. The germline CDR1 and CDR2 sequences are LNHDA and SQIVND (reference sequence).

The rearrangement uses TRBV2 and TRBJ1-1; no clear D. Germline-derived CDR1 and CDR2 are SNHLY and FYNNEI. V gave up 2 bases and J gave up 1 base, with 11 bases separating them. The CDR3 extends over 15 amino acids. CDR3 DNA: TGTGCCAGCAGTGAAAATTCGGGTGCGAACACTGAAGCTTTCTTT. Its protein is CASSENSGANTEAFF.